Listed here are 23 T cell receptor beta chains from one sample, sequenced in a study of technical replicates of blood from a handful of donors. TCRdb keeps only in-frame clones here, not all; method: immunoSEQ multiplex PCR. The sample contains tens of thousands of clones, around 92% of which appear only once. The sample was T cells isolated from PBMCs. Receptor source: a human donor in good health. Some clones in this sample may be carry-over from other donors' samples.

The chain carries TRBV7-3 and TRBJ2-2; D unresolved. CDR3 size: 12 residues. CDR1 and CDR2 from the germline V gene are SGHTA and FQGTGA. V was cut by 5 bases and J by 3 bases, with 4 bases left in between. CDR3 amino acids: CASSRDTGELFF. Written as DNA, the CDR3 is TGTGCCAGCAGCCGGGACACCGGGGAGCTGTTTTTT. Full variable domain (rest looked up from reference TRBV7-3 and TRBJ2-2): GAGVSQTPSNKVTEKGKYVELRCDPISGHTALYWYRQSLGQGPEFLIYFQGTGAADDSGLPNDRFFAVRPEGSVSTLKIQRTERGDSAVYLCASSRDTGELFFGEGSRLTVL.

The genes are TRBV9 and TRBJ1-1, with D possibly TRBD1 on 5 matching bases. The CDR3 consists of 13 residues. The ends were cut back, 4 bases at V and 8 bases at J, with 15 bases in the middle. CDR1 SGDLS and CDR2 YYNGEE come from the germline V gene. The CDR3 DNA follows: TGTGCCAGCAGCTCACTCGGGGGTTTGGAAGCTTTCTTT. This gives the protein CASSSLGGLEAFF.

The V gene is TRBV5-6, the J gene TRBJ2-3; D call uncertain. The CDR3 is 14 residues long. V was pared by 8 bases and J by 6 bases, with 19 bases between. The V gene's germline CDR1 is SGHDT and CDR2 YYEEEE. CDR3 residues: CASNSFPPSDTQYF. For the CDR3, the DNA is TGTGCCAGTAACAGCTTCCCACCCTCCGATACGCAGTATTTT.

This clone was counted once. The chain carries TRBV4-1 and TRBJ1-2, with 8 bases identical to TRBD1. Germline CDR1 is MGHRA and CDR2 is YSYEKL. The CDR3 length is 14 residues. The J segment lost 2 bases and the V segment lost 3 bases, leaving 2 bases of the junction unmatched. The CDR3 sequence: CASSQRQGNYGYTF. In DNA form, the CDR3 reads TGCGCCAGCAGCCAGCGACAGGGGAACTATGGCTACACCTTC.

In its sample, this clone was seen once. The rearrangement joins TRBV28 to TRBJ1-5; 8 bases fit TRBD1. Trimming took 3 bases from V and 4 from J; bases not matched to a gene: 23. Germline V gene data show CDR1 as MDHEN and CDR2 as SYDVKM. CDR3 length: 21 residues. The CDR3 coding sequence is TGTGCCAGCAGTTTGGGCTTGGGGCTGAATTACAGGGGGGCCCTAAATCAGCCCCAGCATTTT. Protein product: CASSLGLGLNYRGALNQPQHF.

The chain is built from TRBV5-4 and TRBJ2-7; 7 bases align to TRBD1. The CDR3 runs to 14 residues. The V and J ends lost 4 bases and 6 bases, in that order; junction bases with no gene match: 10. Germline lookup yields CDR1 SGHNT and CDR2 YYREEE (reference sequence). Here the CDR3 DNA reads TGTGCCAGCAGCCCCGCTAGGGGGCGCGGCGAGCAGTACTTC. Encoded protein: CASSPARGRGEQYF.

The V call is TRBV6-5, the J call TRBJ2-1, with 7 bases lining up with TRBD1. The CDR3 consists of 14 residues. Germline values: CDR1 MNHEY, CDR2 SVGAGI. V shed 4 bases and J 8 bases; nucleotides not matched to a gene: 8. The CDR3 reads CASSLPTGDDEQFF. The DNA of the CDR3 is TGTGCCAGCAGTTTACCCACAGGGGACGATGAGCAGTTCTTC.

CDR3 sequence reads: CASSYIAGGASGEQFF. The CDR3, as DNA: TGTGCCAGCAGTTATATAGCGGGAGGAGCATCCGGTGAGCAGTTCTTC. This rearrangement joins TRBV13 to TRBJ2-1, with 10 bases matching TRBD2. The CDR3 contains 16 residues. Germline V gives CDR1 PRHDT, CDR2 FYEKMQ (reference sequence). Germline trimming cut 6 bases from V and 9 bases from J; bases unmatched to any gene: 14.

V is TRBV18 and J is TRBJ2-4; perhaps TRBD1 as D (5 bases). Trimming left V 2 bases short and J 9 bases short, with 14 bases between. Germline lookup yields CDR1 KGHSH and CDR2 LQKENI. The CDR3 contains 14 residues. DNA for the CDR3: TGTGCCAGCTCACCAAGGGGCTCCCTCGCCATTCAGTACTTC. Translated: CASSPRGSLAIQYF.

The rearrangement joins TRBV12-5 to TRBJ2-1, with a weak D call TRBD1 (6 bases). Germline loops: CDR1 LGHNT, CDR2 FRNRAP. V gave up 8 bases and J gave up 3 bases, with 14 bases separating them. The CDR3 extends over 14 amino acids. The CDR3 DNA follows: TGTGCTAGTCGCTTGGGGGCTGGCTACAATGAGCAGTTCTTC. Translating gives CASRLGAGYNEQFF.

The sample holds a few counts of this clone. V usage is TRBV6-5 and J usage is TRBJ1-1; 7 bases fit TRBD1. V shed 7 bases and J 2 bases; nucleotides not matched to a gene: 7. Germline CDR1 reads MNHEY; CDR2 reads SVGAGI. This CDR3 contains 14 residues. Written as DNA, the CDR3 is TGTGCCAGCATCAAACAGGGGCTCAACACTGAAGCTTTCTTT. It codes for CASIKQGLNTEAFF.

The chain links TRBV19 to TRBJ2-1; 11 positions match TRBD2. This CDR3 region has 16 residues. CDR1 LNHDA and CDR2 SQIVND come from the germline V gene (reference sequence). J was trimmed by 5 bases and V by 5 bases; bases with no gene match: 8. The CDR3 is CASSAILAGVNNEQFF. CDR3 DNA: TGTGCCAGTAGTGCAATACTAGCGGGAGTCAACAATGAGCAGTTCTTC.

The CDR3 protein is CASSSFSGKAYGEQFF. DNA for the CDR3: TGTGCCAGCAGTTCATTTAGCGGGAAAGCATATGGTGAGCAGTTCTTC. This sequence joins TRBV27 and TRBJ2-1, with TRBD2 identical over 8 bases. Germline values: CDR1 MNHEY, CDR2 SMNVEV (reference sequence). The V and J ends lost 4 bases and 9 bases, in that order; junction bases with no gene match: 14. The CDR3 sequence is 16 residues long.

CDR3 coding DNA: TGTGCCTGGGGTAATAGGAGGAATCAGCCCCAGCATTTT. Residues: CAWGNRRNQPQHF. The chain employs TRBV30 and TRBJ1-5; D not resolved. The CDR3 extends over 13 amino acids. Germline CDR1 is GTSNPN and CDR2 is SVGIG (reference sequence). Trimming removed 5 bases at V and 4 bases at J, with 12 bases between.

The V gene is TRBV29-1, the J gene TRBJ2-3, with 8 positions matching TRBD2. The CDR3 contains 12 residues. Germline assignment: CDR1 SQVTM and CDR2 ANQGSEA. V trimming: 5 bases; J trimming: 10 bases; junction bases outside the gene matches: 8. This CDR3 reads CSVRELAGPQYF. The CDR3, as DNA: TGCAGCGTTCGTGAATTAGCGGGACCGCAGTATTTT.

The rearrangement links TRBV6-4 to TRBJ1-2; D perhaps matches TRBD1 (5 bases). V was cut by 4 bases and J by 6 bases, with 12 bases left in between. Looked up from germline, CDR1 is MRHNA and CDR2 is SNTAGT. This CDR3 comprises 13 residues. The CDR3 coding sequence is TGTGCCAGCAGTGTGGGGGAGGGACATGGCTACACCTTC. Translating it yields CASSVGEGHGYTF.

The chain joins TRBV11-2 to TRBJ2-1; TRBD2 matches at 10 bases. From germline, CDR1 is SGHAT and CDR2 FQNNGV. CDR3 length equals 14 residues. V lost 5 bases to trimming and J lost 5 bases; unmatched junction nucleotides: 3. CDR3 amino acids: CASSPLAGDNEQFF. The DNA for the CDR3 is TGTGCCAGCAGCCCCCTAGCGGGGGACAATGAGCAGTTCTTC.

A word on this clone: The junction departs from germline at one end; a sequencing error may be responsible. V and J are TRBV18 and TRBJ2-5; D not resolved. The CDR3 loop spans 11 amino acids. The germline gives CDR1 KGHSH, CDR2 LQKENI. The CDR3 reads CASSPQEAQYF. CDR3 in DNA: TGTGCCAGCTCACCCCAAGAGGCCCAGTACTTC.

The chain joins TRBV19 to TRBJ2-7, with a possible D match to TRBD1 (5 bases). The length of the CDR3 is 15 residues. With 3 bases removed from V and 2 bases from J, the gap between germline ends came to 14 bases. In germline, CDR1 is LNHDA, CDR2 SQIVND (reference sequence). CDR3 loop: CASSISGRHPYEQYF. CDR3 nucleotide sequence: TGTGCCAGTAGTATTTCAGGGCGGCACCCCTACGAGCAGTACTTC.

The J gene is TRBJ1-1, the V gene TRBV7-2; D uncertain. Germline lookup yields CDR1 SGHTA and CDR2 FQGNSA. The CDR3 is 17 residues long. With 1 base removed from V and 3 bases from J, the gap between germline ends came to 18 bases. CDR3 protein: CASSLVGRLRADTEAFF. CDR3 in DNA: TGTGCCAGCAGCTTAGTAGGGAGGCTGCGAGCTGACACTGAAGCTTTCTTT.

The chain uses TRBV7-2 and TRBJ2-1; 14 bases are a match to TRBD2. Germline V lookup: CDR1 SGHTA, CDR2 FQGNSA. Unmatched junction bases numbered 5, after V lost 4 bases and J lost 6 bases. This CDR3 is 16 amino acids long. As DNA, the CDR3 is TGTGCCAGCAGCTATGGGACTAGCGGGAGTTTCAATGAGCAGTTCTTC. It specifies CASSYGTSGSFNEQFF. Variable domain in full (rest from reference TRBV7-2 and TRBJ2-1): GAGVSQSPSNKVTEKGKDVELRCDPISGHTALYWYRQSLGQGLEFLIYFQGNSAPDKSGLPSDRFSAERTGGSVSTLTIQRTQQEDSAVYLCASSYGTSGSFNEQFFGPGTRLTVL.

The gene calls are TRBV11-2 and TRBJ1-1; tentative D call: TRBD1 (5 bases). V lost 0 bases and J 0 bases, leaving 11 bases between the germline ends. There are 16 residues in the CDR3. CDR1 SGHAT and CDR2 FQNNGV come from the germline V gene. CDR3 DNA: TGTGCCAGCAGCTTAGACTGGGGCCCTCTGAACACTGAAGCTTTCTTT. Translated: CASSLDWGPLNTEAFF.

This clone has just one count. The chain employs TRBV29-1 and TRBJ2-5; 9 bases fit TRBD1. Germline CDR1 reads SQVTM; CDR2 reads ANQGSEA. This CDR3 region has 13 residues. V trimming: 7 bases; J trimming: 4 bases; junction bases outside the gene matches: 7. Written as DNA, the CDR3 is TGCAGCGCCCTGCCGGGACAGGGAGAGACCCAGTACTTC. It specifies CSALPGQGETQYF. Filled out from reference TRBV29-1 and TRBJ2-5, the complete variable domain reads SAVISQKPSRDICQRGTSLTIQCQVDSQVTMMFWYRQQPGQSLTLIATANQGSEATYESGFVIDKFPISRPNLTFSTLTVSNMSPEDSSIYLCSALPGQGETQYFGPGTRLLVL.